These T cell receptor beta chains were read from a single sample in a study of memory CD4+ T cells and cytomegalovirus serostatus. Assay used: immunoSEQ multiplex PCR; TCRdb lists only in-frame clones, some missing. The sample contains 85,000 to 100,000 clones, 80% of which appear only once. The sample was memory CD4+ T cells from blood. The receptors stem from an adult in good health and CMV-seropositive. CDR3s include the opening cysteine and the closing phenylalanine or tryptophan. A D gene is named only where the DNA matches it firmly. Not all rows give a size; the values are once, few, many and, for expanded clones, a class.

V	D	size	J	DNA	CDR3
TRBV19	TRBD2	-	TRBJ2-3	TGTGCCAGTAGTATTAGGCTAGCGGGAGGGCCGTCAGATACGCAGTATTTT	CASSIRLAGGPSDTQYF
TRBV7-2	-	-	TRBJ1-1	TGTGCCAGCAGCCCCCCCTCGGAGTGGAACACTGAAGCTTTCTTT	CASSPPSEWNTEAFF
TRBV6-1	TRBD1	-	TRBJ2-3	TGTGCCGTCGGACAGGGGGTTTGGGATACGCAGTATTTT	CAVGQGVWDTQYF
TRBV11-2	TRBD2	-	TRBJ2-7	TGTGCCAGCAGCTTAGGACTAGCGGGGCCCTACGAGCAGTACTTC	CASSLGLAGPYEQYF
TRBV10-1	TRBD2	-	TRBJ2-3	TGCGCCAGCAGTGAGTCTGGGAGGGCGGATACGCAGTATTTT	CASSESGRADTQYF
TRBV9	TRBD2	once	TRBJ2-1	TGTGCCAGCAGCGACCAAATAGCGGGGTTCTACAATGAGCAGTTCTTC	CASSDQIAGFYNEQFF
TRBV6-5	-	once	TRBJ1-3	TGTGCCAGCAGTTACTCTGATCAGAGTACGGACACCATATATTTT	CASSYSDQSTDTIYF
TRBV6-5	TRBD2	-	TRBJ2-1	TGTGCCAGCAGTGGACTAGGAGGGGAGAATGAGCAGTTCTTC	CASSGLGGENEQFF
TRBV18	-	-	TRBJ1-1	TGTGCCAGCTCACCACCGTCGTCTCCTGAAGCTTTCTTT	CASSPPSSPEAFF
TRBV7-8	TRBD1	-	TRBJ2-7	TGTGCCAGCAGCCACGACAGGGTAGTCGGCGAGCAGTACTTC	CASSHDRVVGEQYF
TRBV19	-	few	TRBJ1-1	TGTGCCAGTACAGAGGGGTTGGACACTGAAGCTTTCTTT	CASTEGLDTEAFF